This paragraph covers one T cell receptor (beta chain) sequence. Its antigen remains unknown. The germline gives CDR1 SQVTM, CDR2 ANQGSEA. CDR3 length: 11 amino acids. Trimming pared 6 bases from V and 4 bases from J, leaving 7 bases between. The data were obtained in a study of T cell responses to AZD1222 COVID-19 vaccine. Study-level points and caveats: Sampled repertoires all dated from after the peak T cell response.

Repertoires were generated with immunoSEQ multiplex PCR, while TCRdb's copy carries only in-frame clones and drops some. The table records around 96,000 clones, about 86% of them present only once. This TCR derives from an adult who received the AZD1222 COVID-19 vaccine. The starting material was peripheral blood, obtained 28 days after the second AZD1222 dose. The V gene is TRBV29-1, the J gene TRBJ2-1; D not resolved. CDR3 sequence (DNA): TGCAGCGTGAAGACTTACAATGAGCAGTTCTTC. This sequence encodes CSVKTYNEQFF.